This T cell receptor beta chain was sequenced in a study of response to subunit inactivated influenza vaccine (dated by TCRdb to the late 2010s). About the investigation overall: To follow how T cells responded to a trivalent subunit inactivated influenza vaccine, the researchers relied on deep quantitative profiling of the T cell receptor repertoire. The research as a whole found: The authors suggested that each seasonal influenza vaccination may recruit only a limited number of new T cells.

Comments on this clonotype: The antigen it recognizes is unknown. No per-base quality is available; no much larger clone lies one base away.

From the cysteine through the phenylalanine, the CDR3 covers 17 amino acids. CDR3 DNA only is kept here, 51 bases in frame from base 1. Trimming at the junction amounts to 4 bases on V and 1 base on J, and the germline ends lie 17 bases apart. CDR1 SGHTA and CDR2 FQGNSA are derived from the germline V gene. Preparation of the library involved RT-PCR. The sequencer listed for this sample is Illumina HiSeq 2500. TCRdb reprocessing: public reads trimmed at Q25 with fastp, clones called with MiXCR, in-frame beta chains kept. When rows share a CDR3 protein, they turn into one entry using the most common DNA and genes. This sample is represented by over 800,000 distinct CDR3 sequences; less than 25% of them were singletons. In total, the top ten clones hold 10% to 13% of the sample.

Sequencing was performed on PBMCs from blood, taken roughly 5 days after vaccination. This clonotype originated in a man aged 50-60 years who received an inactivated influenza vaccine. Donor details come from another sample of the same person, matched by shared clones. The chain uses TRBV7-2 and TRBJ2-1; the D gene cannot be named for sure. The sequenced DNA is TGTGCCAGCAGCTACTCCAGGTGGTCCTTATCCTACAATGAGCAGTTCTTC. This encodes CASSYSRWSLSYNEQFF.